This TCR beta chain was retrieved from a study of esophageal squamous cell carcinoma under preoperative chemotherapy. The study, taken as a whole, reports: Peripheral T cells migrating into the tumor appeared to partly supply post-treatment tumor-infiltrating lymphocytes.

This clonotype counts as medium-sized (0.01 to 0.1%). Its antigen is undetermined. Stated time point: before preoperative PTX-NDP chemotherapy. Germline loops: CDR1 MRHNA, CDR2 SNTAGT. The CDR3 sequence is 13 residues long. V was shortened by 6 bases and J by 4 bases, with 11 bases between the two germline ends. TCRdb analysed the PCR reads with MiXCR anew, one entry per CDR3 protein. The table shows roughly 15,000 distinct CDR3 sequences, with roughly 60% occurring only once. This specimen was collected from a patient given preoperative chemotherapy. This clonotype originated in a human donor with esophageal squamous cell carcinoma. The donor label of this sample is uncertain. The chain recombines TRBV6-4 with TRBJ2-3, with D perhaps matching TRBD1 (7 bases). The CDR3 bases are TGTGCCAGCAGCTCAGGGGGGCCAGATACGCAGTATTTT. It encodes CASSSGGPDTQYF.